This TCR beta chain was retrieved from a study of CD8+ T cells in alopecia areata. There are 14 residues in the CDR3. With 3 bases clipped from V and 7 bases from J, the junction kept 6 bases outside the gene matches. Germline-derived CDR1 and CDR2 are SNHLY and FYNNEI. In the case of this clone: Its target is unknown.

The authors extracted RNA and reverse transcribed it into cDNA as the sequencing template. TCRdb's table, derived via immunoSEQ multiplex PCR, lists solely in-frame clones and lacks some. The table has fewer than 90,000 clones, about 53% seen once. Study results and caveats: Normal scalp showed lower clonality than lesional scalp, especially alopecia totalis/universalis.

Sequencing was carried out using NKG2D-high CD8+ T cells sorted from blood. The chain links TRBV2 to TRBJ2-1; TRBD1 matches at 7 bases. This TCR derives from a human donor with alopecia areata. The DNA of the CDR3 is TGTGCCAGCAGTGATAGCACAGGGGAGAATGAGCAGTTCTTC. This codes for CASSDSTGENEQFF.